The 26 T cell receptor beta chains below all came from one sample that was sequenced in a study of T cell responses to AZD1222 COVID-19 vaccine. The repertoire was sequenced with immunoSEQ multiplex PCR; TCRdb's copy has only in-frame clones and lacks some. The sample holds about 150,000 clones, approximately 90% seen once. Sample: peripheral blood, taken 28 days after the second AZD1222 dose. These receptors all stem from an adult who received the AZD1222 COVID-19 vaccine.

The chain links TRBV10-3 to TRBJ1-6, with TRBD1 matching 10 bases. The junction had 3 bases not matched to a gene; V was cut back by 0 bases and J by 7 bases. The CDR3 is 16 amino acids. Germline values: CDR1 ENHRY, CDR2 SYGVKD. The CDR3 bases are TGTGCCATCAGTGAGTCGGACAGGGGGATAAATTCACCCCTCCACTTT. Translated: CAISESDRGINSPLHF.

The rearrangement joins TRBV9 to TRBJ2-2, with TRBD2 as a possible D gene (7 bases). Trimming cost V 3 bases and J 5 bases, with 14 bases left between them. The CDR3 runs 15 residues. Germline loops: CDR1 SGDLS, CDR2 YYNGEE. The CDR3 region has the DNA TGTGCCAGCAGCGCCAGAGGGGGGGGAACCGGGGAGCTGTTTTTT. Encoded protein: CASSARGGGTGELFF.

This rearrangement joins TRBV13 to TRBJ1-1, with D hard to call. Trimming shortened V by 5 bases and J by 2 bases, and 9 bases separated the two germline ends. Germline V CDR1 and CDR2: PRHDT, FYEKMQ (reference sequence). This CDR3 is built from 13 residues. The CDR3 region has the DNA TGTGCCAGCAGCCCTGGGTCCAACACTGAAGCTTTCTTT. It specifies CASSPGSNTEAFF.

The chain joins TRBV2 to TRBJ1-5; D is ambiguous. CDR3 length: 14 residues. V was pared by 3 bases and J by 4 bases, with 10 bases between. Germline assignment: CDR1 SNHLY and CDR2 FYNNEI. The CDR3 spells CASSDLGGNQPQHF. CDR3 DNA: TGTGCCAGCAGTGATCTGGGAGGGAATCAGCCCCAGCATTTT.

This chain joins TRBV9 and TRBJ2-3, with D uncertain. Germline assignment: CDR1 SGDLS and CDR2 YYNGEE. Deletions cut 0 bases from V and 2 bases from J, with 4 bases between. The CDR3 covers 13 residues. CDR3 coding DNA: TGTGCCAGCAGCGTAGTAACCACAGATACGCAGTATTTT. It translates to CASSVVTTDTQYF.

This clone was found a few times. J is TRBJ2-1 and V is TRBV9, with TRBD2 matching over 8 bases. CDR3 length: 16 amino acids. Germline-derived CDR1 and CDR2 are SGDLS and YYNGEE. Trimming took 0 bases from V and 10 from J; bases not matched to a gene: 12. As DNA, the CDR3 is TGTGCCAGCAGCGTAGGAGGTAGCGGGACGACCGGAGAGCAGTTCTTC. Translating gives CASSVGGSGTTGEQFF.

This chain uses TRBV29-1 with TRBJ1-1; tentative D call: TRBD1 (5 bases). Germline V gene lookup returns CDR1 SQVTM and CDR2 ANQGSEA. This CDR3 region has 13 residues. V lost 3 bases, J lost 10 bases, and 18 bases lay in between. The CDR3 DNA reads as TGCAGCGTTGACCTCGGGCAAGGGGCGGTAGCTTTCTTT. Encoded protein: CSVDLGQGAVAFF.

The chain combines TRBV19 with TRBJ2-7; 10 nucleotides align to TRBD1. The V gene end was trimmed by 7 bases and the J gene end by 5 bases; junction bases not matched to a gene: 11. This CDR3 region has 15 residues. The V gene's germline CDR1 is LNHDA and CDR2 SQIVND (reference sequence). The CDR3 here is CASKKMGTGVHEQYF. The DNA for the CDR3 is TGTGCCAGTAAGAAAATGGGGACAGGGGTCCACGAGCAGTACTTC.

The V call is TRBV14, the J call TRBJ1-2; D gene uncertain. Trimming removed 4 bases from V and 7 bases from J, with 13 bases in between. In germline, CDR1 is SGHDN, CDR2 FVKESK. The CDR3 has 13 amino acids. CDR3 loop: CASSLMGSPGYTF. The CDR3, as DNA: TGTGCCAGCAGCCTAATGGGGAGCCCTGGCTACACCTTC.

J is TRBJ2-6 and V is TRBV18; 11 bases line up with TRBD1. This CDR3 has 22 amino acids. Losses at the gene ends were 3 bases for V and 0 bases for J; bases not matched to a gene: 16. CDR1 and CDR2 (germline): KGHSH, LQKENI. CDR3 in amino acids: CASSPWTGGGGRSNSGANVLTF. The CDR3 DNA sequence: TGTGCCAGCTCACCCTGGACAGGGGGCGGAGGAAGGAGTAACTCTGGGGCCAACGTCCTGACTTTC.

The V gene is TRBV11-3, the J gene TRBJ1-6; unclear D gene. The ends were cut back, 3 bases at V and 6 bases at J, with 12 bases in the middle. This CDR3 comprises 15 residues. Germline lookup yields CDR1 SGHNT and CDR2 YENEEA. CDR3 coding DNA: TGTGCCAGCAGCTTTGAGGGCAGTACTAATTCACCCCTCCACTTT. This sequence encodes CASSFEGSTNSPLHF.

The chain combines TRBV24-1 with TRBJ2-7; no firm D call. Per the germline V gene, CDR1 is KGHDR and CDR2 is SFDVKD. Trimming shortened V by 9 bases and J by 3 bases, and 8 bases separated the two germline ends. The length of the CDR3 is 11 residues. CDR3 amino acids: CATSHLYEQYF. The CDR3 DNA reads TGTGCCACCTCGCATCTCTACGAGCAGTACTTC.

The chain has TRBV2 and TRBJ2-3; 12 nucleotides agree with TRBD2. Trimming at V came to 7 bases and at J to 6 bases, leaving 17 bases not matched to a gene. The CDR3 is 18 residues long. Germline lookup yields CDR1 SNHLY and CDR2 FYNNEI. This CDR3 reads CASNTGGLTSGRKDTQYF. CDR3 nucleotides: TGTGCCAGCAACACCGGGGGTTTGACTAGCGGGAGAAAGGATACGCAGTATTTT. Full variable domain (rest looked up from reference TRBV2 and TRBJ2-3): EPEVTQTPSHQVTQMGQEVILRCVPISNHLYFYWYRQILGQKVEFLVSFYNNEISEKSEIFDDQFSVERPDGSNFTLKIRSTKLEDSAMYFCASNTGGLTSGRKDTQYFGPGTRLTVL.

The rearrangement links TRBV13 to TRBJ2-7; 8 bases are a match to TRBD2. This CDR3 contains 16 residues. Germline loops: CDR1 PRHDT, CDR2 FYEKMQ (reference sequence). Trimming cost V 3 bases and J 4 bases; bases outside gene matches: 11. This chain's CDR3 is CASSFSGLGGEYEQYF. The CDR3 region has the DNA TGTGCCAGCAGCTTTTCCGGCCTCGGGGGGGAGTACGAGCAGTACTTC.

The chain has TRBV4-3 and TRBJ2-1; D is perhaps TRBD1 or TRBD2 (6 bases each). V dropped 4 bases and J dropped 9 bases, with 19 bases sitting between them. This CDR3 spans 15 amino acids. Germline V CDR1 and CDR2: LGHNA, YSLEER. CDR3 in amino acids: CASSPKEGGGAEQFF. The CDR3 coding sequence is TGCGCCAGCAGCCCCAAGGAGGGGGGTGGCGCTGAGCAGTTCTTC.

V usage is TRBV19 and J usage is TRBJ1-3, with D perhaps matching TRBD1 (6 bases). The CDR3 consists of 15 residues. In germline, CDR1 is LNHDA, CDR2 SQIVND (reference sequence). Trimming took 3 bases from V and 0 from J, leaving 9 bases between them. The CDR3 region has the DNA TGTGCCAGTAGTATTGAGGACAGCTCTGGAAACACCATATATTTT. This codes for CASSIEDSSGNTIYF.

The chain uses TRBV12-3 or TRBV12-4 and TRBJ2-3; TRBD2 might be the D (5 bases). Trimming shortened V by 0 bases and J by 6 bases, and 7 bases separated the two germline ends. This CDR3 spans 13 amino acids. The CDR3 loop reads CASSLAPGDTQYF. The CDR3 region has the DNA TGTGCCAGCAGTTTAGCGCCGGGGGATACGCAGTATTTT.

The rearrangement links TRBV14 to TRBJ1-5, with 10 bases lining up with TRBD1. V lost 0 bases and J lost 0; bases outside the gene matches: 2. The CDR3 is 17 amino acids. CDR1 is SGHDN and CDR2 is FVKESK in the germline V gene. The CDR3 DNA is TGTGCCAGCAGCCAAGATCGGGACAGGGGTAGCAATCAGCCCCAGCATTTT. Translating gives CASSQDRDRGSNQPQHF.

CDR3 bases: TGTGCCAGTAGTACCCGACTTAGCGGGACGATCTCCTACAATGAGCAGTTCTTC. This encodes CASSTRLSGTISYNEQFF. The chain carries TRBV19 and TRBJ2-1; TRBD2 aligns across 8 bases. There are 18 residues in the CDR3. Germline CDR1 is LNHDA and CDR2 is SQIVND (reference sequence). The J segment lost 0 bases and the V segment lost 4 bases, leaving 11 bases of the junction unmatched.

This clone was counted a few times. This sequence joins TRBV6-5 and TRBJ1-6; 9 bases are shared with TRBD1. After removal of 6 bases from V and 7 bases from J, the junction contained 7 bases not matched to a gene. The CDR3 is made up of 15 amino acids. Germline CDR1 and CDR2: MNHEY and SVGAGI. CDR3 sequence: CASRADRGGNSPLHF. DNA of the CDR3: TGTGCCAGCAGGGCCGACAGGGGGGGGAATTCACCCCTCCACTTT.

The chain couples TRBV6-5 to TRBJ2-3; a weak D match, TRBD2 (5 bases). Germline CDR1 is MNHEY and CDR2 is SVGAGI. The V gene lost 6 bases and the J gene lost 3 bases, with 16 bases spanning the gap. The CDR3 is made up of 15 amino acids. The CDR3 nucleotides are TGTGCCAGCAGATTGGACTTTATTAGAACAGATACGCAGTATTTT. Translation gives CASRLDFIRTDTQYF.

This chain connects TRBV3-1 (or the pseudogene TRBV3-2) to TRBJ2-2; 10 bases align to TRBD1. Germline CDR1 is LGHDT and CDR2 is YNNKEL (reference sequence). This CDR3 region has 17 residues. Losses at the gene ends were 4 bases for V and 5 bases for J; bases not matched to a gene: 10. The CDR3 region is CASSRGPGQGGTGELFF. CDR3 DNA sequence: TGTGCCAGCAGCCGAGGGCCCGGACAGGGGGGTACCGGGGAGCTGTTTTTT.

CDR3 residues: CASSVMGTGELFF. The CDR3 nucleotides are TGTGCCAGCAGCGTTATGGGCACCGGGGAGCTGTTTTTT. The V call is TRBV7-2, the J call TRBJ2-2; D uncertain. The V end was cut by 5 bases, the J end by 4 bases, with 8 bases between. In germline, CDR1 is SGHTA, CDR2 FQGNSA. This CDR3 contains 13 residues.

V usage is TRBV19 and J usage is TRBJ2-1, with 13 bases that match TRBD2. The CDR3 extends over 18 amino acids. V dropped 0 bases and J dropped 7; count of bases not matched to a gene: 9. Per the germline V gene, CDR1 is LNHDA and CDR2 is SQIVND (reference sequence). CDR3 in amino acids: CASSIDGRLAGGVNEQFF. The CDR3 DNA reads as TGTGCCAGTAGTATAGATGGAAGACTAGCGGGAGGAGTGAATGAGCAGTTCTTC. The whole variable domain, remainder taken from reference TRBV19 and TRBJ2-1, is DGGITQSPKYLFRKEGQNVTLSCEQNLNHDAMYWYRQDPGQGLRLIYYSQIVNDFQKGDIAEGYSVSREKKESFPLTVTSAQKNPTAFYLCASSIDGRLAGGVNEQFFGPGTRLTVL.

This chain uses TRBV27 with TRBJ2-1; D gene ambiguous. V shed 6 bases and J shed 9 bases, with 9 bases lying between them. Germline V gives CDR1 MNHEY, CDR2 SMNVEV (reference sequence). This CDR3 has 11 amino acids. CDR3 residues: CASSQNGEQFF. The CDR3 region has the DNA TGTGCCAGCAGCCAGAACGGTGAGCAGTTCTTC.

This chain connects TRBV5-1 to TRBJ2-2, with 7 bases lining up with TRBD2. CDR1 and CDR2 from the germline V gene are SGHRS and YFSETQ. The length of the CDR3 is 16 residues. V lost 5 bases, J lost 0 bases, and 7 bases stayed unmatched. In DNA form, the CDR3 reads TGCGCCAGCAGTCCTACTAGCGACTCGAACACCGGGGAGCTGTTTTTT. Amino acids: CASSPTSDSNTGELFF.